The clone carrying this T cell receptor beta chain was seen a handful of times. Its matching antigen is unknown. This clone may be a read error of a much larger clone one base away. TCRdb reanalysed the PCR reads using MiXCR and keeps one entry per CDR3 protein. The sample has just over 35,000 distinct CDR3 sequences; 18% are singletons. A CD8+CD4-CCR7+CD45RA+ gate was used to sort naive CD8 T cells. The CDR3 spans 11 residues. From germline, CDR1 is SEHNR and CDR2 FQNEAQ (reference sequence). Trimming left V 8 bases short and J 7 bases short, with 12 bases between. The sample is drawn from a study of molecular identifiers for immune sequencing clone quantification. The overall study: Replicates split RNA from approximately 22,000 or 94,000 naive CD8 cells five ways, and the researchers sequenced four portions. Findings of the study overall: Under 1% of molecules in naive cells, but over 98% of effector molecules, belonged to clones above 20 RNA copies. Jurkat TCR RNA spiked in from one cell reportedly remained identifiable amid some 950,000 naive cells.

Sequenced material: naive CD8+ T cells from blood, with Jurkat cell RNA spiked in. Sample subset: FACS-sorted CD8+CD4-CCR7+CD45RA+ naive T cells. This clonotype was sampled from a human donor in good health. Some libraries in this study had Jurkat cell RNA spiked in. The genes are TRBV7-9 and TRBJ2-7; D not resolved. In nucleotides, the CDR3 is TGTGCCAGCGGACCGCCTCCGGAGCAGTACTTC. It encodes CASGPPPEQYF.